These T cell receptor beta chains were read from a single sample in a study of T-cell memory formation after mild COVID-19. TCRdb re-called the 5' RACE reads with MiXCR, one entry per CDR3 protein. Counted here are more than 35,000 distinct CDR3 sequences, 5% to 7% occurring once; the ten biggest clones make up 0.7% to 0.85%. The source material was PBMCs or a T cell subset sorted from them (not recorded which). Receptors originate from an adult who had mild COVID-19 (a few samples of this study predate the infection). Cell type and time point are not known. CDR3s include the opening cysteine and the closing phenylalanine or tryptophan. A D gene is named only where the DNA matches it firmly. Size tells how often a clone was seen (once, few, many) or the class of an expanded clone, and some rows leave it out.

clone_size,d_call,v_call,j_call,cdr3_nt,cdr3_aa
many,TRBD2,TRBV12-3/TRBV12-4,TRBJ2-5,TGTGCCAGCAGTCCGGCCACACTAGCGGGAGGGCCAGAAGAGACCCAGTACTTC,CASSPATLAGGPEETQYF
many,-,TRBV5-1,TRBJ2-6,TGCGCCACCGCCCCCCCCGGGGCATCTGGGGCCAACGTCCTGACTTTC,CATAPPGASGANVLTF
-,-,TRBV18,TRBJ2-7,TGTGCCAGCTCACCACCACCCGTTCGGTTGGCCAGCCCCTACGAGCAGTACTTC,CASSPPPVRLASPYEQYF
-,-,TRBV25-1,TRBJ2-1,TGTGCCAGCAGTGCTCACGGAGAGCAGTTCTTC,CASSAHGEQFF
many,-,TRBV7-3,TRBJ2-1,TGTGCCAGCAGCTTAAGGCGAGATGAGCAGTTCTTC,CASSLRRDEQFF
few,TRBD1,TRBV12-3/TRBV12-4,TRBJ2-3,TGTGCCAGCAGTTCGACAGGGGGCCGGACGCAGTATTTT,CASSSTGGRTQYF
many,TRBD2,TRBV10-3,TRBJ2-7,TGTGCCATCAGCCATCCCGGGACTAGCTACGAGCAGTACTTC,CAISHPGTSYEQYF
medium-sized,-,TRBV7-8,TRBJ2-7,TGTGCCAGCAGCTGGGGCTCAGCCTACGAGCAGTACTTC,CASSWGSAYEQYF
-,-,TRBV2,TRBJ2-1,TGTGCCAGCACCCTACGGGGGCCCCAAAATGAGCAGTTCTTC,CASTLRGPQNEQFF
few,-,TRBV20-1,TRBJ1-3,TGCAGTGCTAGAGTCTCGCGGGGGACAAACACCATATATTTT,CSARVSRGTNTIYF
-,-,TRBV6-2/TRBV6-3,TRBJ1-5,TGTGCCAGCAGATTAGGGAATCAGCCCCAGCATTTT,CASRLGNQPQHF
-,-,TRBV6-5,TRBJ1-2,TGTGCCAGCAGTCGGAGCAACCAATATCCTAACTATGGCTACACCTTC,CASSRSNQYPNYGYTF
-,TRBD1,TRBV5-4,TRBJ2-2,TGTGCCAGCAGCCCGGGACAGGGGAACACCGGGGAGCTGTTTTTT,CASSPGQGNTGELFF
-,-,TRBV4-3,TRBJ1-2,TGCGCCAGCAGCCAGGACTACCGGGCCTCGTCAATTAACTATGGCTACACCTTC,CASSQDYRASSINYGYTF
many,-,TRBV5-1,TRBJ1-2,TGCGCCAGCAGCCCTGGGGGGACTTCTTATGGCTACACCTTC,CASSPGGTSYGYTF
many,-,TRBV4-1,TRBJ2-1,TGCGCCAGCAGCCGCATAGGGGGAGGCAATGAGCAGTTCTTC,CASSRIGGGNEQFF
-,TRBD1,TRBV7-3,TRBJ2-3,TGTGCCAGCAGCTTAACGGCGGGACAGGGCGAGTATTTT,CASSLTAGQGEYF
-,TRBD1,TRBV5-1,TRBJ1-2,TGCGCCAGCAGCTTGTCCGGGACAGGGGGGAACCAGAATGGCTACACCTTC,CASSLSGTGGNQNGYTF
many,-,TRBV7-8,TRBJ1-2,TGTGCCAGCAGCTTAACTAGCTATGGCTACACCTTC,CASSLTSYGYTF
-,-,TRBV4-2,TRBJ1-5,TGTGCCAGCAGCCAATCCACCCTTGGGATTCAGCCCCAGCATTTT,CASSQSTLGIQPQHF
many,TRBD1,TRBV27,TRBJ2-1,TGTGCCAGCAGTTTAGGGACAGGGGGCCGCCTGTTCTTC,CASSLGTGGRLFF
many,TRBD1,TRBV12-3/TRBV12-4,TRBJ1-6,TGTGCCAGCAGTTGGACAGGGCGAAATTCACCCCTCCACTTT,CASSWTGRNSPLHF
medium-sized,-,TRBV12-3/TRBV12-4,TRBJ1-1,TGTGCCAGCAGGCAACGGATCCGAGCTTTCTTT,CASRQRIRAFF
few,-,TRBV28,TRBJ1-2,TGTGCCAGCAGTTTTGGGTATGGCTACACCTTC,CASSFGYGYTF